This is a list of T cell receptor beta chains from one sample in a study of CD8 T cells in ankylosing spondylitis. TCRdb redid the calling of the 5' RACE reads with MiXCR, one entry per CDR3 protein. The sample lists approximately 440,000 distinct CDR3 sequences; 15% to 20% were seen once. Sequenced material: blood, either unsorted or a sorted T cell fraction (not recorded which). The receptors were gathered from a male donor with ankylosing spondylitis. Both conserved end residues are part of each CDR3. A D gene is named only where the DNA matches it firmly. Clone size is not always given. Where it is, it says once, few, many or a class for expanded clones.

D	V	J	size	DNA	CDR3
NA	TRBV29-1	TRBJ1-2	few	TGCAGCGTTGAAGCGCGGGGGTACTATGGCTACACCTTC	CSVEARGYYGYTF
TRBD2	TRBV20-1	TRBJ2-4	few	TGCAGTGCAACTAGCGGGAGAGCCAAAAACATTCAGTACTTC	CSATSGRAKNIQYF
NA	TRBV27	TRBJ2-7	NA	TGTGCCAGCAAGGGTACGCGGACCAACTACGAGCAGTACTTC	CASKGTRTNYEQYF
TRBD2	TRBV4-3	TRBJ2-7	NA	TGCGCCAGCAGCCAAGATGGTGGGACTAAAACCTACGAGCAGTACTTC	CASSQDGGTKTYEQYF
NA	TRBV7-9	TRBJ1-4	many	TGTGCCAGCAGCCAAGCCGGTTTGTCTCATAATGAAAAACTGTTTTTT	CASSQAGLSHNEKLFF
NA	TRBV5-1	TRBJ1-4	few	TGCGCCAGCAGCTTGGCCCCGGTAGGGGAAAAACTGTTTTTT	CASSLAPVGEKLFF
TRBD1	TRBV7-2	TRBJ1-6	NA	TGTGCCAGCAGCCCGGGACTAAGGACAGGGTTCGATTCACCCCTCCACTTT	CASSPGLRTGFDSPLHF
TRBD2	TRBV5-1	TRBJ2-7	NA	TGCGCCAGCAGCAGGGCCAGCGGGAGTTACGAGCAGTACTTC	CASSRASGSYEQYF
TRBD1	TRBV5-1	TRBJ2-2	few	TGCGCCAGCAGCGTGCTCCCCGGGACAGTCACCGGGGAGCTGTTTTTT	CASSVLPGTVTGELFF
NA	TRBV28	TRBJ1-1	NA	TGTGCCAGTACGAGTGGGGTGGGTTTTGTCGCTTTCTTT	CASTSGVGFVAFF
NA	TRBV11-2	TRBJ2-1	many	TGTGCCAGCAGCTTAGCTGGCGGAGCTGGGAATGAGCAGTTCTTC	CASSLAGGAGNEQFF
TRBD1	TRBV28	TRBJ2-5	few	TGTGCCAGCAGTGACTGGGGACAGAAGTACCAAGAGACCCAGTACTTC	CASSDWGQKYQETQYF
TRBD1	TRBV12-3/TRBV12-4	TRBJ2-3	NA	TGTGCCAGCAGTTTATTCGGGACAGCTCAGGCAGATACGCAGTATTTT	CASSLFGTAQADTQYF
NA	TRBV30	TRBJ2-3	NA	TGTGCCTGGAGTGTAAGGTGGGGTGGTACAGATACGCAGTATTTT	CAWSVRWGGTDTQYF
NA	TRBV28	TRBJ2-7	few	TGTGCCAGCCTCCGAAACACAGGGATTTACGAGCAGTACTTC	CASLRNTGIYEQYF
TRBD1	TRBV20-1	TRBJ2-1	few	TGCAGTGCTGGGACAGGGGGCCCTTACAATGAGCAGTTCTTC	CSAGTGGPYNEQFF
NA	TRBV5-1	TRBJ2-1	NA	TGCGCCAGCAGCCTATTAAGGACAGACAATGAGCAGTTCTTC	CASSLLRTDNEQFF
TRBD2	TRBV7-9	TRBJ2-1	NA	TGTGCTAGCAGCTTAATAGCGGGGGAGAATGAGCAGTTCTTC	CASSLIAGENEQFF
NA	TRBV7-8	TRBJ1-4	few	TGTGCCAGCAGCTTCCGGCGGGGGGTCGGTGAAAAACTGTTTTTT	CASSFRRGVGEKLFF
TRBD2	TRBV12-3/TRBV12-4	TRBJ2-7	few	TGTGCCAGCAGTTCCCGGGAGGGCGAGCAGTACTTC	CASSSREGEQYF
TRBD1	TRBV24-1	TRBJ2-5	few	TGTGCCACCAGTGATTCCGGGACAGGGAGAGAGACCCAGTACTTC	CATSDSGTGRETQYF
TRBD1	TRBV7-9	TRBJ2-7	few	TGTGCCAGCAGCCCACTCATCGGGACAGGGAAGGATGAGCAGTACTTC	CASSPLIGTGKDEQYF
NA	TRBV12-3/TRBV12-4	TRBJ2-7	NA	TGTGCCAGCAGTTGGGGCCTCTCCGGGGCCTACGAGCAGTACTTC	CASSWGLSGAYEQYF
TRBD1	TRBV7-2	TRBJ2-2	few	TGTGCCAGCAGCTTAACAGGGGGCGCCGCCGGGGAGCTGTTTTTT	CASSLTGGAAGELFF
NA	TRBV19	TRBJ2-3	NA	TGTGCCAGTAGGAAACCCACAGGGTTTAGCACAGATACGCAGTATTTT	CASRKPTGFSTDTQYF
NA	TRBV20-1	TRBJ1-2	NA	TGCAGTGCTAGAGTGGGGGAACCGCCCTATGGCTACACCTTC	CSARVGEPPYGYTF
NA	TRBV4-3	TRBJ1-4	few	TGCGCCAGCAGCCAAGAAATTTACAGCCGGATTGCAACTAATGAAAAACTGTTTTTT	CASSQEIYSRIATNEKLFF
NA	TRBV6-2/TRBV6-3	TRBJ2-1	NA	TGTGCCAGCACTGAACTTGGACTGCTCGATGAGCAGTTCTTC	CASTELGLLDEQFF
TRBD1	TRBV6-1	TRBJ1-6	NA	TGTGCCAGCAGTACCCCCCGACAGGGAACGGGTAATTCACCCCTCCACTTT	CASSTPRQGTGNSPLHF
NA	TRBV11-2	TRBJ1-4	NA	TGTGCCAGCAGCTTAGTAGTCGGGGTCGGTAATGAAAAACTGTTTTTT	CASSLVVGVGNEKLFF
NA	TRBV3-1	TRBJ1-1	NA	TGTGCCAGCAGCCAAGTGGGGGCCCTTAACACTGAAGCTTTCTTT	CASSQVGALNTEAFF
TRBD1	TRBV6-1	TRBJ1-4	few	TGTGCCAGCAGACGGGACAGCCTGAATGAAAAACTGTTTTTT	CASRRDSLNEKLFF